Included here is one TCR beta chain sequence, with context. Its specific antigen is unknown. No clone much larger than this one lies a single base away; base qualities are absent. Other DNA sequences from this sample encode an identical CDR3 as well. The data derive from a study of shared clonotypes between healthy human individuals (dated by TCRdb to between 2020 and 2021). The study in broad terms: The cohort included three men and a couple of women between 18 and 49 years of age. To increase sequencing depth and limit assay-specific biases, different laboratories used diverse techniques to prepare libraries and sequence TCR repertoires. To estimate repertoire size and how much clonotype sharing occurs between individuals, the study deeply sequenced the blood TCR repertoires of roughly 5 healthy adults. For each donor, CD4 naive and CD4 memory were each run on three plates, CD8 naive on two plates, and CD8 memory on one plate. Per donor, leukapheresis produced somewhere between about 0.94 and 9 billion PBMCs.

Here is what the overall study found, with its caveats: Compared with non-shared clonotypes, clonotypes shared by all four sorted-subset donors had higher generation probabilities. Naive subsets generally had larger estimated clonotype richness than memory subsets. Only blood was sampled, and tissue TCR repertoires likely differ from those in blood. Pairwise subsampling led to the expectation that sequencing depth would affect the degree of clonotype sharing among donors. Rarefaction of sorted-subset datasets indicated incomplete sequencing despite the large sequencing depth. The genetic and exposure-history diversity represented was limited by the small number of donors. Sharing across several donors was observed for approximately 5% of naive CD4, over 3% of naive CD8, about 2.3% of memory CD4, and around 0.4% of memory CD8 clonotypes.

Using the deep immunoSEQ assay, TCR CDR3 regions were amplified from genomic DNA by multiplex PCR. For each cell subset, the extracted genomic DNA was distributed evenly across all wells of several immunoSEQ 96-well plates, and each plate served as one replicate. For sorted subsets, each replicate PCR was loaded with approximately 190 ng genomic DNA, equivalent to 25,000 to 35,000 T cell genomes. The purified libraries were quantified using a Qubit 3.0 fluorometer, sized with a Bioanalyzer 2100, and then quantified again using the KAPA Library Quantification kit. A separate single-read 150-cycle Illumina NextSeq 550 flow cell was used to sequence each immunoSEQ 96-well plate. The authors' pipeline ran thus. Because the immunoSEQ output held only junctional sequences and lacked quality scores, the filtering could not match the filtering applied to full-length reads. To assign V/J genes and CDR3, sequences were annotated against IMGT germline references using PyIR, a Python wrapper for IgBLAST v1.9. Reads were filtered out if the reads had weak V/J assignments (E-value above 1e-6), no CDR3, stop codons, out-of-frame junctions, or ambiguous translated residues. A V3J clonotype was defined by an identical inferred V gene, J gene, and CDR3 amino acid sequence. Percentage overlap between repertoires was computed as shared unique clonotypes divided by the size of the smaller repertoire. Repertoire richness was assessed with RTK rarefaction, the Chao1 estimator, and Recon v2.1 estimates of unobserved clonotypes. Generation probabilities for all TCRbeta clonotypes obtained by the gDNA method from a handful of donors were computed using OLGA. TCRdb took over this immuneACCESS table, retaining in-frame rearrangements with V and J assigned. Such tables are incomplete; in checked studies, under half of the missing clones stem from an unresolved V gene, and the remainder is unexplained. Clonal size and the V and J genes are those of that table, whereas D and trimming came from the DNA. For this sample the table gives roughly 2.2 million clones, of which approximately 95% were detected only once. 0.35% to 0.45% of the sample rests with the top ten.

Healthy HIV-negative adults with no recently reported acute infections or vaccinations were included as donors. All donors were Caucasian adults living in Nashville, Tennessee, USA. CD4+ T cells were enriched by magnetic negative selection; naive cells were then positively selected on CD45RA, and the negative fraction formed the memory subset. After blood collection by leukapheresis, PBMCs were isolated using Ficoll-Histopaque density gradient centrifugation and then cryopreserved in the vapor phase of liquid nitrogen. Analytical flow cytometry was used to check the purity and quantity of every magnetically sorted T cell population. Each sorted fraction had its genomic DNA isolated and then quantified by UV absorbance on a Nanodrop 2000c. The germline V gene (reference sequence) sets CDR1 to MNHNY and CDR2 to SVGAGI. The CDR3, cysteine through phenylalanine, is 14 amino acids long. Only CDR3 DNA is held: 42 bases, read in frame from base 1. Relative to germline, V is 6 bases shorter and J is 2 bases shorter, with 13 bases between their ends.

This clonotype was obtained from a man younger than 35 in good health. Some clones in this sample may be carry-over from other donors' samples. Sequencing used naive CD4+ T cells from PBMCs. The sample's cell subset or site label is to be understood as: CD45RA+ positively selected. The sequence joins TRBV6-6 to TRBJ2-5, with the D segment possibly TRBD1 or TRBD2, each aligning over 6 bases. The DNA sequence is given as TGTGCCAGCAGCCCTAGGGGGGTTCAAGAGACCCAGTACTTC. This gives the protein CASSPRGVQETQYF.